The 28 T cell receptor beta chains below were found in one sample sequenced in a study of early T cells in non-severe SARS-CoV-2 infection. Each CDR3 protein is one row after TCRdb ran MiXCR on the 5' RACE reads. Among about 94,000 distinct CDR3 sequences listed, around 13% were seen once. Sequencing input: whole blood. All receptors come from an adult who was a healthcare worker with PCR-confirmed SARS-CoV-2 infection or an uninfected control (not recorded which).

Only a few counts were recorded for this clonotype. A junction end diverges from the germline sequence, so it may reflect a read error. The CDR3 is CASSQGVGGAPSYNEQFF. The CDR3 nucleotides are TGCGCCAGCAGTCAAGGGGTCGGGGGGGCCCCCTCCTACAATGAGCAGTTCTTC. The rearrangement links TRBV4-1 to TRBJ2-1, with TRBD2 identical over 8 bases. The CDR3 length is 18 residues. From germline, CDR1 is MGHRA and CDR2 YSYEKL.

This clonotype was seen at least ten times. This chain joins TRBV2 and TRBJ1-2, with 7 bases fitting TRBD1. Germline V CDR1 and CDR2: SNHLY, FYNNEI. The CDR3 covers 15 residues. Trimming at V came to 4 bases and at J to 1 base, leaving 6 bases not matched to a gene. The CDR3 sequence is CASSVRDSRNYGYTF. CDR3 DNA: TGTGCCAGCAGTGTTCGGGACAGCCGTAACTATGGCTACACCTTC.

The table lists this clonotype with a few counts. V gene TRBV7-2 combines with J gene TRBJ1-6; 7 bases are a match to TRBD1. CDR3 size: 14 residues. The junction had 1 base not matched to a gene; V was cut back by 4 bases and J by 4 bases. Per germline, CDR1 SGHTA and CDR2 FQGNSA. CDR3 in amino acids: CASSWGQYNSPLHF. CDR3 nucleotide sequence: TGTGCCAGCAGCTGGGGACAGTATAATTCACCCCTCCACTTT. The full variable domain, rest sourced from reference TRBV7-2 and TRBJ1-6, is GAGVSQSPSNKVTEKGKDVELRCDPISGHTALYWYRQSLGQGLEFLIYFQGNSAPDKSGLPSDRFSAERTGGSVSTLTIQRTQQEDSAVYLCASSWGQYNSPLHFGNGTRLTVT.

This clonotype was detected a few times. The CDR3 reads CASSPGTPASEAFF. The CDR3 DNA reads as TGTGCCAGCTCCCCCGGGACCCCAGCGTCGGAAGCTTTCTTT. This chain uses TRBV18 with TRBJ1-1, with D tentatively TRBD1 (5 bases). The germline gives CDR1 KGHSH, CDR2 LQKENI. CDR3 length: 14 amino acids. The ends were cut back, 6 bases at V and 8 bases at J, with 19 bases in the middle.

There are many counts of this clonotype. CDR3 nucleotide sequence: TGTGCCAGCAGTTTTGGATTCGGCACAGATACGCAGTATTTT. Translation: CASSFGFGTDTQYF. J is TRBJ2-3 and V is TRBV12-3 or TRBV12-4; D is unclear. The CDR3 contains 14 residues. V was cut by 3 bases and J by 1 base, with 8 bases left in between.

The sample holds many counts of this clonotype. The chain carries TRBV19 and TRBJ2-1; possibly TRBD1 or TRBD2 for D (5 bases each). V shed 3 bases and J shed 10 bases, with 13 bases lying between them. Germline V CDR1 and CDR2: LNHDA, SQIVND (reference sequence). This CDR3 has 13 amino acids. CDR3 coding DNA: TGTGCCAGTAGTATCGGGACGGGGATGGAGCAGTTCTTC. Amino acid sequence: CASSIGTGMEQFF.

This clonotype was detected only a few times. The genes are TRBV7-2 and TRBJ2-1; D not resolved. The ends were cut back, 2 bases at V and 2 bases at J, with 7 bases in the middle. Germline V gene data show CDR1 as SGHTA and CDR2 as FQGNSA. The CDR3 totals 14 residues. The CDR3 is CASSLTVTYNEQFF. The CDR3 DNA sequence: TGTGCCAGCAGCTTAACGGTGACCTACAATGAGCAGTTCTTC.

This rearrangement joins TRBV12-3 or TRBV12-4 to TRBJ2-7; D uncertain. The length of the CDR3 is 12 residues. V lost 6 bases and J 11 bases, leaving 17 bases between the germline ends. CDR3 sequence (DNA): TGTGCCAGCAGCCCCGACTCAAGGACGGAGTACTTC. It encodes CASSPDSRTEYF.

This clonotype was detected only a few times. The rearrangement uses TRBV20-1 and TRBJ1-6; no clear D. CDR1 and CDR2 from the germline V gene are DFQATT and SNEGSKA (reference sequence). The V gene lost 6 bases and the J gene lost 11 bases, with 14 bases spanning the gap. CDR3 size: 12 residues. CDR3 amino acids: CSALSLEAPLHF. The CDR3 DNA reads TGCAGTGCGCTTTCCTTGGAGGCACCCCTCCACTTT.

The V call is TRBV6-1, the J call TRBJ2-1; tentative D call: TRBD1 (6 bases). Germline assignment: CDR1 MNHNS and CDR2 SASEGT. With 7 bases removed from V and 10 bases from J, the gap between germline ends came to 23 bases. The CDR3 extends over 15 amino acids. The CDR3 coding sequence is TGTGCCAGCACTCGAACGAGCGCCGACAGGCAAGAGCAGTTCTTC. It specifies CASTRTSADRQEQFF.

At least ten counts were recorded for this clonotype. This chain links TRBV29-1 with TRBJ2-3; D not certain. The length of the CDR3 is 14 residues. The germline V gene has CDR1 SQVTM and CDR2 ANQGSEA. V dropped 4 bases and J dropped 4 bases, with 15 bases sitting between them. CDR3 nucleotide sequence: TGCAGCGTTGTCCCAATTCAGGACGCAGATACGCAGTATTTT. Translation: CSVVPIQDADTQYF.

This clonotype was counted ten times or more. The chain recombines TRBV6-6 with TRBJ2-2; D ambiguous. The V gene lost 8 bases and the J gene lost 1 base, with 11 bases spanning the gap. Germline CDR1 and CDR2: MNHNY and SVGAGI (reference sequence). The CDR3 extends over 14 amino acids. The CDR3 loop is CASRMAGNTGELFF. CDR3 DNA sequence: TGTGCCAGCCGAATGGCAGGGAACACCGGGGAGCTGTTTTTT.

Comment on this clonotype: The junction differs from germline at one of its ends, possibly a read error. The chain recombines TRBV24-1 with TRBJ1-4; D is possibly TRBD1 (6 bases). This CDR3 comprises 16 residues. Germline V lookup: CDR1 KGHDR, CDR2 SFDVKD. The CDR3 DNA sequence: TGTGCCACCAGTGATTCGGGGGACACTCTAAATGGAAAACTGTTTTTT. It codes for CATSDSGDTLNGKLFF.

This clonotype has just a few counts. The chain combines TRBV5-4 with TRBJ2-1; 12 bases agree with TRBD2. The CDR3 has 15 residues. V was pared by 5 bases and J by 8 bases, with 8 bases of the junction left unmatched. The germline gives CDR1 SGHNT, CDR2 YYREEE (reference sequence). CDR3 residues: CASSSGLAGSDEQFF. CDR3 nucleotide sequence: TGTGCCAGCAGTTCCGGACTAGCGGGGTCGGATGAGCAGTTCTTC.

In this sample, this clonotype turned up a few times. This chain joins TRBV4-3 and TRBJ2-2; D uncertain. Looked up from germline, CDR1 is LGHNA and CDR2 is YSLEER. Trimming pared 0 bases from V and 7 bases from J, leaving 24 bases between. The CDR3 contains 19 residues. CDR3 nucleotide sequence: TGCGCCAGCAGCCAAGAGATGTTGGGTGCAAGGGCTGGTATCGGGGAGCTGTTTTTT. The encoded protein is CASSQEMLGARAGIGELFF.

The CDR3 here is CSIGTGYSYNEQFF. As DNA, the CDR3 is TGCAGCATAGGGACAGGTTATTCCTACAATGAGCAGTTCTTC. The chain employs TRBV29-1 and TRBJ2-1; TRBD1 matches 8 bases. Germline CDR1 is SQVTM and CDR2 is ANQGSEA. The CDR3 is 14 residues long. After removal of 8 bases from V and 1 base from J, the junction contained 7 bases not matched to a gene.

There are many counts of this clonotype. One base away lies a much larger clone, so this may be a sequencing read error. The chain links TRBV6-1 to TRBJ2-7, with D unclear. The germline V gene has CDR1 MNHNS and CDR2 SASEGT. Trimming took 0 bases from V and 3 from J, leaving 0 bases between them. The CDR3 runs 11 residues. CDR3 amino acids: CASSEAYEQYF. CDR3 bases: TGTGCCAGCAGTGAAGCCTACGAGCAGTACTTC.

The rearrangement uses TRBV11-2 and TRBJ2-2; no reliable D call. V was clipped by 7 bases and J by 1 base, with 16 bases between them. Germline V gene lookup returns CDR1 SGHAT and CDR2 FQNNGV. The CDR3 extends over 16 amino acids. The CDR3 loop is CASTPTDNLNTGELFF. DNA of the CDR3: TGTGCCAGCACCCCGACTGATAACTTGAACACCGGGGAGCTGTTTTTT.

V is TRBV15 and J is TRBJ1-6; D not certain. The CDR3 totals 13 residues. Trimming cost V 0 bases and J 8 bases, with 5 bases left between them. The germline V gene encodes CDR1 LNHNV and CDR2 YYDKDF (reference sequence). The CDR3 region is CATSRDRHSPLHF. CDR3 coding DNA: TGTGCCACCAGCAGAGATAGGCATTCACCCCTCCACTTT.

This clonotype was recorded a few times. The chain combines TRBV11-2 with TRBJ2-5, with 7 bases matching TRBD2. The length of the CDR3 is 14 residues. Germline V CDR1 and CDR2: SGHAT, FQNNGV. With 6 bases clipped from V and 5 bases from J, the junction kept 9 bases outside the gene matches. The CDR3 here is CASRPGGVRETQYF. The CDR3 coding sequence is TGTGCCAGCAGACCTGGGGGGGTCAGGGAGACCCAGTACTTC.

This clonotype was recorded many times. This chain's CDR3 is CASSLGAGQGVQYF. CDR3 DNA sequence: TGTGCCAGCAGTTTAGGGGCAGGGCAAGGGGTTCAGTACTTC. The rearrangement links TRBV28 to TRBJ2-4; D is possibly TRBD1 (5 bases). Per the germline V gene, CDR1 is MDHEN and CDR2 is SYDVKM. Trimming shortened V by 2 bases and J by 11 bases, and 16 bases separated the two germline ends. The CDR3 has 14 residues.

V and J are TRBV20-1 and TRBJ1-1; 10 bases are shared with TRBD1. CDR3 length equals 15 residues. With V trimmed by 4 bases and J by 4 bases, 9 bases remained unmatched. Germline V gives CDR1 DFQATT, CDR2 SNEGSKA (reference sequence). CDR3 sequence (DNA): TGCAGTGCTACCGAATACCGGGACAGGGGCACTGAAGCTTTCTTT. It yields the protein CSATEYRDRGTEAFF.

The CDR3 sequence is CASSLIPQDNTEAFF. CDR3 DNA sequence: TGTGCCAGCAGCTTAATCCCGCAGGACAACACTGAAGCTTTCTTT. The chain couples TRBV7-6 to TRBJ1-1; D unresolved. The V gene's germline CDR1 is SGHVS and CDR2 FNYEAQ. V lost 2 bases and J lost 2, with 12 bases in between. This CDR3 has 15 amino acids.

This clonotype was seen a single time. The V and J genes are TRBV12-3 or TRBV12-4 and TRBJ2-4; D uncertain. The V gene lost 3 bases and the J gene lost 1 base, with 7 bases spanning the gap. The CDR3 is 14 amino acids. The CDR3 spells CASSFEAAKNIQYF. In nucleotides, the CDR3 is TGTGCCAGCAGTTTCGAAGCGGCCAAAAACATTCAGTACTTC.

The chain carries TRBV5-1 and TRBJ2-7; D not certain. Germline CDR1 reads SGHRS; CDR2 reads YFSETQ. The CDR3 length is 14 residues. Trimming stripped 0 bases from V and 5 bases from J, with 12 bases between. CDR3 coding DNA: TGCGCCAGCAGCTTGGACGGCCGTGCCGACGAGCAGTACTTC. The encoded protein is CASSLDGRADEQYF.

This clonotype was observed at least ten times. The V and J genes are TRBV2 and TRBJ2-7; D uncertain. V lost 10 bases and J lost 4, with 14 bases in between. From germline, CDR1 is SNHLY and CDR2 FYNNEI. This CDR3 is built from 12 residues. The CDR3 nucleotides are TGTGCCACCGGACGAAATTTATACGAGCAGTACTTC. Amino acid sequence: CATGRNLYEQYF.

This clonotype was seen a few times. The chain links TRBV5-1 to TRBJ2-7; D possibly corresponds to TRBD1 (6 bases). V was pared by 3 bases and J by 6 bases, with 16 bases between. Germline assignment: CDR1 SGHRS and CDR2 YFSETQ. The CDR3 runs to 14 residues. In nucleotides, the CDR3 is TGCGCCAGCAGCTCCCAGGGGACCCCCATCGAGCAGTACTTC. This translates into CASSSQGTPIEQYF.

The CDR3 bases are TGTGCCAGCAGCCGTCCCGGGACACAATACGAGCAGTACTTC. It specifies CASSRPGTQYEQYF. The chain is built from TRBV7-2 and TRBJ2-7; possibly TRBD1 for D (6 bases). The V end was cut by 5 bases, the J end by 4 bases, with 15 bases between. The CDR3 consists of 14 residues. The germline CDR1 and CDR2 sequences are SGHTA and FQGNSA.